This TCR beta chain is drawn from a study of shared clonotypes between healthy human individuals. Study-wide results and caveats: A handful of donors showed sharing of approximately 5% of naive CD4 clonotypes.

Using immunoSEQ multiplex PCR, the repertoire was profiled, and TCRdb retains in-frame clones only, with some absent. The top ten clones hold 1.4% of a sample with about 1 million clones, about 75% of them seen once. Comment on this clone: What it recognizes is unknown.

CD4+ cells underwent separation, giving CD45RA+ naive and CD45RA-negative memory subsets. The CDR3 is 13 amino acids. Trimming shortened V by 3 bases and J by 5 bases, and 9 bases separated the two germline ends. Germline loops: CDR1 LNHDA, CDR2 SQIVND (reference sequence). This clonotype was obtained from a young man in good health. Material for sequencing was memory CD4+ T cells sorted from blood. The subset is: CD45RA-negative fraction. The gene calls are TRBV19 and TRBJ2-3; D might be TRBD2 (6 bases). CDR3 in DNA: TGTGCCAGTAGTATGAGGCGGGGAGATACGCAGTATTTT. As protein: CASSMRRGDTQYF.